The 32 T cell receptor beta chains below come from one sample, sequenced in a study of vaccination effects on CD4 cells after COVID-19 (dated by TCRdb to between 2021 and 2024). Library preparation employed the immunoSEQ multiplex PCR assay. The clones in this table, taken by TCRdb from immuneACCESS, are in-frame only. Not every clone is retained; where verified, under half of the shortfall comes from an unresolved V gene, and the cause of the rest is unknown. This sample lists over 60,000 clones; 70% to 85% were detected once. The ten largest clones capture 1.5% to 1.7% of the sample. Antigens of these TCRs are unknown. In the ViraFEST assay, PBMC were stimulated with viral peptide pools, and TCR sequencing was then used to find antigen-specific CD4+ T cell clonotypes based on their expansion. After around eleven days of culture, CD4+ T cells were isolated with the EasySep CD4+ T cell isolation kit. Each participant received two doses of an mRNA SARS-CoV-2 vaccine, either BNT162b2 or mRNA-1273.

Sequencing was performed on CD4+ T cells from PBMCs cultured with HCoV-229E spike peptides, taken after COVID-19 vaccination. The intended sense of this specimen's cell subset or site label: HCoV-229E spike overlapping peptide pool stimulation. Receptors were obtained from a human donor who received a COVID-19 vaccine.

The chain employs TRBV30 and TRBJ1-4; 7 nucleotides align to TRBD1. Germline V gene lookup returns CDR1 GTSNPN and CDR2 SVGIG (reference sequence). V shed 2 bases and J 8 bases; nucleotides not matched to a gene: 14. The CDR3 sequence is 16 residues long. CDR3 loop: CAWSPKPYRGGEKLFF. CDR3 DNA: TGTGCCTGGAGTCCAAAACCCTACAGGGGTGGGGAAAAACTGTTTTTT.

This clone was counted a single time. The V call is TRBV6-5, the J call TRBJ2-7; D might be TRBD1 (6 bases). CDR3 length: 14 amino acids. Germline V gives CDR1 MNHEY, CDR2 SVGAGI. The V gene lost 4 bases and the J gene lost 0 bases, with 10 bases spanning the gap. The CDR3 coding sequence is TGTGCCAGCAGTTTCCGGGACACCTCCTACGAGCAGTACGTC. It encodes CASSFRDTSYEQYV.

The CDR3 is CASSQEPVTEAFF. The CDR3 DNA reads as TGTGCCAGCAGCCAAGAGCCCGTTACCGAAGCTTTCTTT. V usage is TRBV3-1 (or the pseudogene TRBV3-2) and J usage is TRBJ1-1; D is ambiguous. The length of the CDR3 is 13 residues. The V end was cut by 0 bases, the J end by 8 bases, with 10 bases between. CDR1 is LGHDT, CDR2 YNNKEL, per germline (reference sequence).

The J gene is TRBJ2-5, the V gene TRBV24-1, with TRBD1 matching 9 bases. The V segment lost 5 bases and the J segment 2 bases; nucleotides outside the gene matches: 5. Germline V gene lookup returns CDR1 KGHDR and CDR2 SFDVKD. This CDR3 is 15 amino acids long. The CDR3, as DNA: TGTGCCACCAGTGGCGACAGGGGGTTTCAAGAGACCCAGTACTTC. Amino acid sequence: CATSGDRGFQETQYF.

The V gene is TRBV6-6, the J gene TRBJ2-2; no reliable D call. This CDR3 has 14 amino acids. The ends were cut back, 0 bases at V and 2 bases at J, with 4 bases in the middle. The germline V gene has CDR1 MNHNY and CDR2 SVGAGI (reference sequence). In nucleotides, the CDR3 is TGTGCCAGCAGTTACTCCGAAAACACCGGGGAGCTGTTTTTT. It is translated as CASSYSENTGELFF.

The chain joins TRBV7-3 to TRBJ1-1; D unresolved. CDR1 SGHTA and CDR2 FQGTGA come from the germline V gene. V dropped 2 bases and J dropped 7 bases, with 11 bases sitting between them. The CDR3 sequence is 13 residues long. CDR3 sequence (DNA): TGTGCCAGCAGCTTAGTGGCAGGTGATGAAGCTTTCTTT. Translating gives CASSLVAGDEAFF.

The rearrangement uses TRBV18 and TRBJ1-3, with 7 bases matching TRBD1. The V gene end was trimmed by 2 bases and the J gene end by 4 bases; junction bases not matched to a gene: 8. The germline V gene has CDR1 KGHSH and CDR2 LQKENI. The CDR3 runs to 16 residues. In DNA, the CDR3 is TGTGCCAGCTCACCAATCGACAGGGCAGTCGGAAACACCATATATTTT. Its translation: CASSPIDRAVGNTIYF.

This chain connects TRBV4-3 to TRBJ1-2; D is perhaps TRBD1 (6 bases). CDR3 length equals 13 residues. CDR1 LGHNA and CDR2 YSLEER come from the germline V gene. V dropped 3 bases and J dropped 7 bases, with 12 bases sitting between them. As DNA, the CDR3 is TGCGCCAGCAGCCATAACAGGGAGGCTGGCTACACCTTC. It is translated as CASSHNREAGYTF.

This chain joins TRBV15 and TRBJ1-2, with a tentative D call TRBD1 (5 bases). Deletions cut 0 bases from V and 4 bases from J, with 12 bases between. The V gene's germline CDR1 is LNHNV and CDR2 YYDKDF (reference sequence). This CDR3 has 15 residues. CDR3: CATSRDQGLGYGYTF. The CDR3 nucleotides read TGTGCCACCAGCAGAGATCAGGGCCTGGGCTATGGCTACACCTTC.

V usage is TRBV27 and J usage is TRBJ1-2, with 8 bases fitting TRBD1. In germline, CDR1 is MNHEY, CDR2 SMNVEV (reference sequence). J gave up 2 bases and V 6 bases, and 5 bases lay outside the gene matches. The length of the CDR3 is 14 residues. The CDR3 loop is CASSRDRGNYGYTF. CDR3 DNA: TGTGCCAGCAGCCGAGACAGGGGCAACTATGGCTACACCTTC.

V is TRBV21-1 and J is TRBJ2-7; TRBD1, as called in the table, went unchecked against the DNA. TRBV21-1 is described as a pseudogene. The CDR3 covers 19 residues. CDR3 DNA sequence: TGTGCCAGCAGCAAAATCCTCATCCGCCGGGACAGCGGGTATTACGAGCAGTACGTC. Protein sequence: CASSKILIRRDSGYYEQYV.

The chain employs TRBV6-2 or TRBV6-3 and TRBJ1-1; D is unclear. Germline-derived CDR1 and CDR2 are MNHEY and SVGEGT. The CDR3 contains 15 residues. The V end was cut by 2 bases, the J end by 4 bases, with 14 bases between. CDR3 DNA sequence: TGTGCCAGCAGTTACCACGACCCCGTCGGCACTGAAGCTTTCTTT. Encoded protein: CASSYHDPVGTEAFF.

This clone was observed a single time. This chain uses TRBV2 with TRBJ1-2; no definite D call. Trimming took 2 bases from V and 7 from J, leaving 11 bases between them. CDR1 SNHLY and CDR2 FYNNEI come from the germline V gene. The CDR3 has 13 amino acids. CDR3 sequence: CASSENESRGYTF. DNA for the CDR3: TGTGCCAGCAGTGAAAACGAATCCCGTGGCTACACCTTC.

V usage is TRBV24-1 and J usage is TRBJ2-5; either TRBD1 or TRBD2 may supply D (5 bases each). Per the germline V gene, CDR1 is KGHDR and CDR2 is SFDVKD. V was trimmed by 9 bases and J by 2 bases, leaving 9 bases between them. The CDR3 length is 12 residues. The CDR3 is CATGTEQETQYF. The CDR3, as DNA: TGTGCCACCGGGACCGAGCAAGAGACCCAGTACTTC.

This rearrangement joins TRBV5-8 to TRBJ2-1, with D perhaps TRBD1 (5 bases). Germline loops: CDR1 SGHTS, CDR2 YDEGEE. V was clipped by 0 bases and J by 9 bases, with 13 bases between them. The CDR3 spans 14 residues. The CDR3 DNA is TGTGCCAGCAGCTTGGTCCGGTTAGGGGTTGAGCAGTTCTTC. Translating gives CASSLVRLGVEQFF.

This clone was found a few times. The rearrangement uses TRBV19 and TRBJ1-4; D gene uncertain. In germline, CDR1 is LNHDA, CDR2 SQIVND (reference sequence). The CDR3 consists of 12 residues. Trimming removed 5 bases from V and 4 bases from J, with 5 bases in between. This CDR3 is CASSGDNEKLFF. The CDR3 DNA follows: TGTGCCAGTAGTGGTGATAATGAAAAACTGTTTTTT.

This clone appeared a few times. The V gene is TRBV30, the J gene TRBJ2-3; D perhaps matches TRBD2 (6 bases). This CDR3 comprises 15 residues. The V gene lost 5 bases and the J gene lost 2 bases, with 17 bases spanning the gap. Germline V gene lookup returns CDR1 GTSNPN and CDR2 SVGIG (reference sequence). In DNA form, the CDR3 reads TGTGCCTGGGCGGGAAGACAGTCTAACACAGATACGCAGTATTTT. Protein product: CAWAGRQSNTDTQYF.

This chain connects TRBV6-5 to TRBJ1-1; 8 bases are a match to TRBD1. CDR3 size: 14 residues. Germline V lookup: CDR1 MNHEY, CDR2 SVGAGI. V lost 5 bases to trimming and J lost 3 bases; unmatched junction nucleotides: 5. CDR3 sequence reads: CASSSDRGYTEAFF. CDR3 nucleotides: TGTGCCAGCAGTAGCGACAGGGGATACACTGAAGCTTTCTTT.

The chain combines TRBV19 with TRBJ2-1, with 8 bases that match TRBD2. This CDR3 has 15 residues. Germline lookup yields CDR1 LNHDA and CDR2 SQIVND (reference sequence). Germline trimming cut 5 bases from V and 5 bases from J; bases unmatched to any gene: 8. The CDR3 sequence is CASSPSGGANNEQFF. The CDR3 nucleotides read TGTGCCAGTAGTCCGTCGGGGGGGGCCAACAATGAGCAGTTCTTC.

This chain uses TRBV28 with TRBJ1-2; tentatively, D is TRBD1 (6 bases). The germline CDR1 and CDR2 sequences are MDHEN and SYDVKM. Trimming pared 6 bases from V and 6 bases from J, leaving 17 bases between. This CDR3 has 14 amino acids. The CDR3 protein is CASRLNAGANGYTF. In DNA form, the CDR3 reads TGTGCCAGCAGGCTTAATGCGGGGGCGAATGGCTACACCTTC.

The chain is built from TRBV6-1 and TRBJ2-3; the D gene is possibly TRBD2 (6 bases). Germline CDR1 reads MNHNS; CDR2 reads SASEGT. Trimming took 3 bases from V and 2 from J, leaving 18 bases between them. The CDR3 has 17 residues. CDR3: CASSDPRGGAPTDTQYF. CDR3 nucleotide sequence: TGTGCCAGCAGTGACCCCCGTGGAGGGGCCCCCACAGATACGCAGTATTTT.

V is TRBV28 and J is TRBJ1-1; D perhaps matches TRBD1 (5 bases). The CDR3 has 16 amino acids. Germline CDR1 and CDR2: MDHEN and SYDVKM. Trimming pared 7 bases from V and 0 bases from J, leaving 18 bases between. CDR3 residues: CASILQRGVLNTEAFF. Here the CDR3 DNA reads TGTGCCAGCATCTTGCAGCGGGGGGTCTTGAACACTGAAGCTTTCTTT.

This rearrangement joins TRBV19 to TRBJ2-5; D gene unclear. The CDR3 sequence is 14 residues long. Per germline, CDR1 LNHDA and CDR2 SQIVND (reference sequence). The ends were cut back, 5 bases at V and 0 bases at J, with 10 bases in the middle. CDR3 protein: CASSSVYYQETQYF. CDR3 sequence (DNA): TGTGCCAGTAGTTCAGTCTACTACCAAGAGACCCAGTACTTC.

The chain recombines TRBV5-8 with TRBJ2-5; 7 bases line up with TRBD2. CDR1 and CDR2 (germline): SGHTS, YDEGEE. This CDR3 spans 15 amino acids. V was clipped by 1 base and J by 4 bases; unmatched bases: 7. For the CDR3, the DNA is TGTGCCAGCAGCTTGTCTAGCGGCACTCCAGAGACCCAGTACTTC. It encodes CASSLSSGTPETQYF.

This clone was recorded once. The gene calls are TRBV7-9 and TRBJ2-7; 8 bases fit TRBD1. V shed 1 base, J shed 1 base, and the junction held 3 bases outside the gene matches. This CDR3 comprises 15 residues. Germline assignment: CDR1 SEHNR and CDR2 FQNEAQ (reference sequence). CDR3 region: CASSLGTGRSYEQYV. In DNA form, the CDR3 reads TGTGCCAGCAGCTTAGGGACAGGGCGGTCCTACGAGCAGTACGTC.

V is TRBV12-5 and J is TRBJ1-4, with 8 bases lining up with TRBD1. V shed 6 bases, J shed 7 bases, and the junction held 16 bases outside the gene matches. The CDR3 covers 17 residues. From germline, CDR1 is LGHNT and CDR2 FRNRAP. CDR3: CASGVGQDGSWVEKLFF. The CDR3 nucleotides are TGTGCTAGTGGCGTGGGACAGGATGGGTCCTGGGTTGAAAAACTGTTTTTT.

The gene calls are TRBV4-1 and TRBJ1-4, with D tentatively TRBD1 (5 bases). Germline values: CDR1 MGHRA, CDR2 YSYEKL. The CDR3 covers 16 residues. Trimming took off 1 base at V and 8 bases at J, with 17 bases between the two ends. CDR3 in amino acids: CASSQGGALAAEKLFF. The CDR3 DNA reads TGCGCCAGCAGCCAAGGAGGGGCTTTGGCAGCCGAAAAACTGTTTTTT.

The V gene is TRBV6-5, the J gene TRBJ1-3; tentatively, D is TRBD1 (5 bases). Germline V gene lookup returns CDR1 MNHEY and CDR2 SVGAGI. This CDR3 contains 13 residues. V shed 9 bases and J shed 2 bases, with 11 bases lying between them. The CDR3 is CASGALAGNTIYF. CDR3 sequence (DNA): TGTGCCAGTGGGGCGTTGGCTGGAAACACCATATATTTT.

The chain links TRBV7-8 to TRBJ2-7; D unresolved. CDR1 is SGHVS and CDR2 is FQNEAQ in the germline V gene. The ends were cut back, 6 bases at V and 7 bases at J, with 16 bases in the middle. CDR3 size: 13 residues. The DNA of the CDR3 is TGTGCCAGCAGTAATTCGCGTCTGCGAGAGCAGTACGTC. The encoded protein is CASSNSRLREQYV.

The rearrangement uses TRBV6-6 and TRBJ1-2; D is perhaps TRBD1 (6 bases). The germline V gene encodes CDR1 MNHNY and CDR2 SVGAGI (reference sequence). Trimming took 5 bases from V and 8 from J, leaving 18 bases between them. The CDR3 contains 14 residues. The CDR3, as DNA: TGTGCCAGCAGTCCAAATACAGGGCGGAAGGGCTACACCTTC. It translates to CASSPNTGRKGYTF.

The rearrangement uses TRBV24-1 and TRBJ1-1; 7 bases align to TRBD1. The ends lost 3 bases at V and 10 bases at J; junction bases unmatched: 10. This CDR3 contains 14 residues. Germline loops: CDR1 KGHDR, CDR2 SFDVKD. DNA of the CDR3: TGTGCCACCAGTGATAGGACAGGCTCAGAGAGAGCTTTCTTT. It specifies CATSDRTGSERAFF.

The chain has TRBV12-3 or TRBV12-4 and TRBJ1-1, with D hard to call. This CDR3 has 11 residues. V lost 3 bases and J lost 8, with 7 bases in between. The DNA for the CDR3 is TGTGCCAGCAGTTTTAGGCAGGAAGCTTTCTTT. The encoded protein is CASSFRQEAFF.